The 26 T cell receptor beta chains listed next were all sequenced from one sample in a study of graft-versus-host responses after intestinal transplantation. The protocol was immunoSEQ multiplex PCR, while the TCRdb copy is restricted to in-frame clones and leaves out a portion. The sample consists of 70,000 to 95,000 clones, about 90% of them appearing once. Their target antigens are unknown. The material was unstimulated CD4+ T cells sorted from spleen or lymph node cells, obtained before intestinal transplant. These receptors were collected from a human donor who received an intestinal transplant.

This chain connects TRBV2 to TRBJ1-5; maybe TRBD1 (5 bases). The ends were cut back, 2 bases at V and 1 base at J, with 9 bases in the middle. Looked up from germline, CDR1 is SNHLY and CDR2 is FYNNEI. CDR3 size: 15 residues. CDR3: CASSEWTLSNQPQHF. CDR3 nucleotide sequence: TGTGCCAGCAGTGAATGGACATTGAGCAATCAGCCCCAGCATTTT.

This clone was counted once. The rearrangement links TRBV5-1 to TRBJ1-6; 8 bases align to TRBD1. V dropped 0 bases and J dropped 10; count of bases not matched to a gene: 9. The CDR3 runs 16 residues. Germline CDR1 reads SGHRS; CDR2 reads YFSETQ. CDR3 in amino acids: CASSLGQTGVGSPLHF. The CDR3 nucleotides read TGCGCCAGCAGCTTGGGGCAGACAGGGGTTGGGTCACCCCTCCACTTT.

This clone has just one count. The V gene is TRBV15, the J gene TRBJ2-1; D unclear. The CDR3 contains 16 residues. Germline V gene lookup returns CDR1 LNHNV and CDR2 YYDKDF (reference sequence). Trimming removed 0 bases at V and 6 bases at J, with 15 bases between. The CDR3 DNA sequence: TGTGCCACCAGCAGAGATTTTGGGCTGGAAGCCAATGAGCAGTTCTTC. Protein product: CATSRDFGLEANEQFF.

The genes are TRBV29-1 and TRBJ2-7; 8 bases line up with TRBD2. The CDR3 spans 16 residues. Trimming took 0 bases from V and 2 from J; bases not matched to a gene: 9. Germline CDR1 is SQVTM and CDR2 is ANQGSEA. The CDR3, as DNA: TGCAGCGTTGAAGAGCCCGGGAGGGGGACTACCTACGAGCAGTACTTC. Its translation: CSVEEPGRGTTYEQYF.

The J gene is TRBJ2-5, the V gene TRBV5-1, with D perhaps matching TRBD1 (6 bases). Trimming shortened V by 0 bases and J by 5 bases, and 17 bases separated the two germline ends. The CDR3 totals 16 residues. Germline V gene sequence: CDR1 SGHRS, CDR2 YFSETQ. The DNA for the CDR3 is TGCGCCAGCAGCTTGGGTGGTCTGGGGGCGGAGGAGACCCAGTACTTC. Protein: CASSLGGLGAEETQYF. Full variable domain (outside the CDR3, taken from reference TRBV5-1 and TRBJ2-5): KAGVTQTPRYLIKTRGQQVTLSCSPISGHRSVSWYQQTPGQGLQFLFEYFSETQRNKGNFPGRFSGRQFSNSRSEMNVSTLELGDSALYLCASSLGGLGAEETQYFGPGTRLLVL.

The genes are TRBV7-9 and TRBJ1-2; TRBD1 aligns across 11 bases. Germline V CDR1 and CDR2: SEHNR, FQNEAQ (reference sequence). The CDR3 is made up of 13 amino acids. The ends lost 5 bases at V and 7 bases at J; junction bases unmatched: 3. CDR3 region: CASSIGTGGGYTF. The CDR3 region has the DNA TGTGCCAGCAGCATCGGGACAGGGGGTGGCTACACCTTC.

The chain employs TRBV25-1 and TRBJ1-2; 7 bases are shared with TRBD1. Germline loops: CDR1 MGHDK, CDR2 SYGVNS. V trimming: 6 bases; J trimming: 4 bases; junction bases outside the gene matches: 2. This CDR3 is 12 amino acids long. DNA of the CDR3: TGTGCCAGCAGAGGGGGCTCCTATGGCTACACCTTC. It codes for CASRGGSYGYTF.

V and J are TRBV5-1 and TRBJ2-3, with D possibly matching TRBD2 (6 bases). The CDR3 covers 16 residues. The V end was cut by 0 bases, the J end by 1 base, with 12 bases between. Germline CDR1 reads SGHRS; CDR2 reads YFSETQ. CDR3 nucleotide sequence: TGCGCCAGCAGCTTGGGGCGGGGCTCGCGCACAGATACGCAGTATTTT. This sequence encodes CASSLGRGSRTDTQYF.

This clone has just one count. The gene calls are TRBV12-5 and TRBJ2-7; 7 nucleotides match TRBD2. CDR3 length: 12 amino acids. Per the germline V gene, CDR1 is LGHNT and CDR2 is FRNRAP. The CDR3 sequence is CAAGEGVYEQYF. The CDR3 DNA follows: TGTGCGGCGGGGGAGGGCGTCTACGAGCAGTACTTC.

The rearrangement links TRBV5-1 to TRBJ1-3, with D possibly TRBD1 on 5 matching bases. This CDR3 comprises 15 residues. Germline CDR1 and CDR2: SGHRS and YFSETQ. The V gene lost 0 bases and the J gene lost 3 bases, with 10 bases spanning the gap. This chain's CDR3 is CASSLGVGHGNTIYF. Written as DNA, the CDR3 is TGCGCCAGCAGCTTGGGCGTGGGGCATGGAAACACCATATATTTT.

The rearrangement links TRBV15 to TRBJ1-2; TRBD1 might be the D (5 bases). Germline CDR1 LNHNV, CDR2 YYDKDF (reference sequence). V was trimmed by 5 bases and J by 7 bases, leaving 14 bases between them. CDR3 length equals 13 residues. CDR3 DNA: TGTGCCACCAGCTCCGGAGGGGTGGGTGGCTACACCTTC. Protein: CATSSGGVGGYTF. Using reference TRBV15 and TRBJ1-2 for the parts outside the CDR3, the full variable domain is DAMVIQNPRYQVTQFGKPVTLSCSQTLNHNVMYWYQQKSSQAPKLLFHYYDKDFNNEADTPDNFQSRRPNTSFCFLDIRSPGLGDTAMYLCATSSGGVGGYTFGSGTRLTVV.

The chain has TRBV4-2 and TRBJ1-2; D remains unclear. V lost 0 bases to trimming and J lost 8 bases, with 16 bases between them. Germline lookup yields CDR1 LGHNA and CDR2 YNFKEQ. CDR3 size: 15 residues. The CDR3 DNA sequence: TGTGCCAGCAGCCAAGAAGTTGCCTCCCCGGGGGGCTACACCTTC. Its protein product is CASSQEVASPGGYTF.

The chain uses TRBV6-6 and TRBJ1-1, with D perhaps matching TRBD1 (6 bases). Per the germline V gene, CDR1 is MNHNY and CDR2 is SVGAGI (reference sequence). The CDR3 has 16 residues. Trimming shortened V by 5 bases and J by 1 base, and 17 bases separated the two germline ends. The CDR3 loop reads CASSKGSGHPNTEAFF. In DNA form, the CDR3 reads TGTGCCAGCAGTAAAGGCTCGGGACATCCGAACACTGAAGCTTTCTTT.

The chain links TRBV2 to TRBJ2-1; 11 bases match TRBD1. Per germline, CDR1 SNHLY and CDR2 FYNNEI. This CDR3 contains 17 residues. V trimming: 5 bases; J trimming: 7 bases; junction bases outside the gene matches: 13. CDR3 region: CASSLRDRGFRPNEQFF. In DNA, the CDR3 is TGTGCCAGCAGTCTAAGGGACAGGGGGTTTCGACCTAATGAGCAGTTCTTC.

The sample holds one count of this clone. V is TRBV25-1 and J is TRBJ1-3; D remains ambiguous. This CDR3 spans 14 amino acids. CDR1 and CDR2 (germline): MGHDK, SYGVNS. The germline V and J ends were trimmed by 3 bases and 4 bases, with 10 bases remaining between them. CDR3 sequence (DNA): TGTGCCAGCAGTGATCCCCCACAAGGAAACACCATATATTTT. Amino acid sequence: CASSDPPQGNTIYF.

This clone turned up a few times. This chain connects TRBV5-4 to TRBJ1-1; D gene unclear. Trimming took off 4 bases at V and 2 bases at J, with 12 bases between the two ends. Germline CDR1 reads SGHNT; CDR2 reads YYREEE (reference sequence). The CDR3 length is 14 residues. The CDR3 coding sequence is TGTGCCAGCAGCCCTTCGTCCCTAAACACTGAAGCTTTCTTT. Protein sequence: CASSPSSLNTEAFF.

Concerning this clone itself: Other DNA sequences in the sample encode the same CDR3. The chain couples TRBV4-1 to TRBJ1-1; possible D gene TRBD1, 5 bases. CDR1 and CDR2 from the germline V gene are MGHRA and YSYEKL. Deletions cut 4 bases from V and 5 bases from J, with 20 bases between. The CDR3 is 16 amino acids. This CDR3 is CASSPRGWTEGTEAFF. For the CDR3, the DNA is TGCGCCAGCAGCCCCCGGGGGTGGACTGAGGGTACTGAAGCTTTCTTT.

This sequence joins TRBV6-5 and TRBJ2-4; TRBD2 matches 10 bases. The CDR3 runs 15 residues. The V and J ends lost 2 bases and 7 bases, in that order; junction bases with no gene match: 5. The germline V gene has CDR1 MNHEY and CDR2 SVGAGI. The CDR3 nucleotides read TGTGCCAGCAGTTACAGGCTAGCGGGGGTCAACATTCAGTACTTC. Protein product: CASSYRLAGVNIQYF.

The chain combines TRBV19 with TRBJ1-5; D uncertain. CDR1 LNHDA and CDR2 SQIVND come from the germline V gene (reference sequence). The ends were cut back, 3 bases at V and 0 bases at J, with 12 bases in the middle. The CDR3 is 16 residues long. The CDR3 loop is CASSMRGAYSNQPQHF. The CDR3, as DNA: TGTGCCAGTAGTATGCGGGGAGCCTATAGCAATCAGCCCCAGCATTTT.

The rearrangement joins TRBV7-2 to TRBJ2-2; no clear D gene. Trimming left V 3 bases short and J 3 bases short, with 2 bases between. Per the germline V gene, CDR1 is SGHTA and CDR2 is FQGNSA. The CDR3 spans 12 residues. The CDR3 sequence is CASSFYTGELFF. CDR3 in DNA: TGTGCCAGCAGCTTCTACACCGGGGAGCTGTTTTTT.

This chain links TRBV5-4 with TRBJ2-1; 8 bases align to TRBD1. The CDR3 length is 16 residues. The germline V gene encodes CDR1 SGHNT and CDR2 YYREEE (reference sequence). With 0 bases clipped from V and 2 bases from J, the junction kept 4 bases outside the gene matches. The CDR3 DNA sequence: TGTGCCAGCAGCTTGGTGGGACAGGAACCCTACAATGAGCAGTTCTTC. It translates to CASSLVGQEPYNEQFF.

The CDR3 loop reads CASSPRLAGAPYEQYF. Written as DNA, the CDR3 is TGTGCCAGCAGTCCGCGACTAGCGGGGGCCCCCTACGAGCAGTACTTC. This chain uses TRBV6-6 with TRBJ2-5, with TRBD2 matching 12 bases. The end of the DNA aligns better with TRBJ2-7, so the J call may be wrong. This CDR3 is built from 16 residues. The V gene's germline CDR1 is MNHNY and CDR2 SVGAGI (reference sequence).

V is TRBV7-9 and J is TRBJ2-3; D gene uncertain. V was pared by 5 bases and J by 0 bases, with 3 bases between. CDR1 is SEHNR, CDR2 FQNEAQ, per germline (reference sequence). The CDR3 runs to 12 residues. The CDR3 here is CASSLSTDTQYF. The CDR3 DNA follows: TGTGCCAGCAGCCTTAGCACAGATACGCAGTATTTT. The entire variable domain, with the rest obtained from reference TRBV7-9 and TRBJ2-3, is as follows: DTGVSQNPRHKITKRGQNVTFRCDPISEHNRLYWYRQTLGQGPEFLTYFQNEAQLEKSRLLSDRFSAERPKGSFSTLEIQRTEQGDSAMYLCASSLSTDTQYFGPGTRLTVL.

This clone occurred once. The CDR3 sequence: CASSLFMTLTYEQYF. For the CDR3, the DNA is TGTGCCAGCAGCTTGTTTATGACACTCACCTACGAGCAGTACTTC. V usage is TRBV5-8 and J usage is TRBJ2-7; D not certain. Germline V gene data show CDR1 as SGHTS and CDR2 as YDEGEE. V dropped 1 base and J dropped 2 bases, with 13 bases sitting between them. The CDR3 extends over 15 amino acids. Using reference TRBV5-8 and TRBJ2-7 for the parts outside the CDR3, the full variable domain is EAGVTQSPTHLIKTRGQQATLRCSPISGHTSVYWYQQALGLGLQFLLWYDEGEERNRGNFPPRFSGRQFPNYSSELNVNALELEDSALYLCASSLFMTLTYEQYFGPGTRLTVT.

This clone has only one observation. The J gene is TRBJ1-5, the V gene TRBV10-2; no clear D. Germline values: CDR1 WSHSY, CDR2 SAAADI. The CDR3 spans 14 residues. Between the trimmed V and J ends, which lost 3 bases and 6 bases, there was a span of 12 bases. The CDR3, as DNA: TGCGCCAGCAGTGAATCGGGGTTCGGTCAGCCCCAGCATTTT. Protein: CASSESGFGQPQHF.

The CDR3 sequence is CASSLAGVSATGELFF. For the CDR3, the DNA is TGTGCCAGCAGCTTAGCCGGGGTGTCGGCCACCGGGGAGCTGTTTTTT. The chain combines TRBV7-2 with TRBJ2-2; a weak D match, TRBD2 (5 bases). V shed 0 bases and J shed 4 bases, with 12 bases lying between them. The CDR3 is 16 amino acids. Germline-derived CDR1 and CDR2 are SGHTA and FQGNSA.